A selection of T cell receptor beta chains follows, all from one sample in a study of early T cells in non-severe SARS-CoV-2 infection. TCRdb used MiXCR to reprocess the 5' RACE reads, holding one entry per CDR3 protein. The table records around 55,000 distinct CDR3 sequences, around 12% of them present only once. Sample: whole blood. The receptors originated from an adult who was a healthcare worker with PCR-confirmed SARS-CoV-2 infection or an uninfected control (not recorded which). The conserved cysteine and the conserved F or W are not part of the CDR3 here.

J gene	CDR3 length	V gene	CDR3 protein
TRBJ1-1	12	TRBV2	ASSVQQPDTEAF
TRBJ1-5	20	TRBV4-1	ASSQVLDKGMFLRRDNQPQH
TRBJ1-5	13	TRBV6-2/TRBV6-3	ASSLQGPGNQPQH
TRBJ2-7	11	TRBV2	ASGNLEGYEQY
TRBJ2-1	14	TRBV5-6	ASSLTGTGNYNEQF
TRBJ2-7	12	TRBV7-6	ASSRLGTPGEQY
TRBJ2-1	12	TRBV29-1	SGVGLADYNEQF
TRBJ2-5	13	TRBV3-1	ASSPRPLGRETQY
TRBJ2-7	13	TRBV28	AGQRGRARIGEQY
TRBJ2-5	12	TRBV25-1	ASSRTGGTETQY
TRBJ2-7	15	TRBV3-1	ASSQLYSSLGTYEQY
TRBJ2-3	12	TRBV11-2	ASSLNRVTDTQY
TRBJ1-2	12	TRBV11-2	ASSRGQGDYGYT
TRBJ2-7	10	TRBV28	ASTVRGNEQY
TRBJ2-2	14	TRBV4-2	ASSQLGVAGTGELF
TRBJ2-1	13	TRBV4-1	ASSHPAGANNEQF
TRBJ2-1	15	TRBV20-1	SARDQGGTSSYNEQF
TRBJ2-1	10	TRBV20-1	SAGSSGAEQF
TRBJ2-1	14	TRBV3-1	ASSHRSGATYNEQF
TRBJ2-6	17	TRBV24-1	ATSDWGSDRSSGANVLT
TRBJ2-5	12	TRBV5-6	ASSLRQLQETQY
TRBJ1-6	14	TRBV28	ASSLLGGPHNSPLH
TRBJ2-3	12	TRBV25-1	ASSQEYGTDTQY
TRBJ2-5	13	TRBV11-1	ASSLGFGRRETQY
TRBJ2-7	13	TRBV7-2	ASSPWGRGRLGQY
TRBJ2-3	20	TRBV12-3/TRBV12-4	ASSFSRTLRGNSLQGTDTQY
TRBJ2-3	11	TRBV12-3/TRBV12-4	ASSLYNTDTQY
TRBJ2-7	12	TRBV20-1	SASSGLGSPEQY
TRBJ1-3	13	TRBV13	ASSYTTRTGNTIY
TRBJ2-2	12	TRBV29-1	SVEGGPNTGELF
TRBJ2-3	9	TRBV7-2	ASSLAETTY
TRBJ2-5	9	TRBV29-1	SVLVPETQY
TRBJ2-7	12	TRBV20-1	SARAGSEAYEQY